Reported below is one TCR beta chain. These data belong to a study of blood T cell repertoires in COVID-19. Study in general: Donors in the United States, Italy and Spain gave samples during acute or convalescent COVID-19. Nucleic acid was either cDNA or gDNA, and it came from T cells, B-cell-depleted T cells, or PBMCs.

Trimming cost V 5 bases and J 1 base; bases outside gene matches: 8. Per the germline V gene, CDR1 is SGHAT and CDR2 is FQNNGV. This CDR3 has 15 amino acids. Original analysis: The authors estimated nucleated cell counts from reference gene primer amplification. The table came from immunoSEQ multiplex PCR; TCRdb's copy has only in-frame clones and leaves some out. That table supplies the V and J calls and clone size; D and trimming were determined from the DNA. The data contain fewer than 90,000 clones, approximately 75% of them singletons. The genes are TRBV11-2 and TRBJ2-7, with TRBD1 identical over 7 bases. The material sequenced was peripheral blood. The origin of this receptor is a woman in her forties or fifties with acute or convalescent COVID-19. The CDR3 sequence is CASSRSSDRSYEQYF. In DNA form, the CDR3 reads TGTGCCAGCAGCCGCTCGTCGGACAGGTCCTACGAGCAGTACTTC.